This T cell receptor (beta chain) was identified during a study of CD8+CD57+ T cells in acquired aplastic anemia. Study at large: Sorted cells (CD4+ and CD8+) yielded DNA amounts that averaged approximately 3 ug.

Genomic DNA constituted the template upon which TCR beta VDJ and CDR3 profiling was performed. TCRdb ran MiXCR on the reads and lists one entry per CDR3 protein. This table has some 120,000 distinct CDR3 sequences, about 40% appearing once. CDR3 length equals 15 residues. Trimming cost V 6 bases and J 0 bases, with 17 bases left between them. Per the germline V gene, CDR1 is DFQATT and CDR2 is SNEGSKA (reference sequence). Those patients picked for sequencing had displayed CD8+CD57+ cell expansion on flow cytometry. Blood samples were obtained from patients who had received no prior therapy. Details on this clonotype: Its specificity is unknown.

Study conclusions and caveats: Statistical testing detected no significant gap in CD8+ Simpson's diversity between patients and controls. It was found that some 31 CD8+ CDR3 sequences were shared between patients and controls.

This chain uses TRBV20-1 with TRBJ1-1; D gene unclear. The source material was sorted CD4+, CD8+, or CD8+CD57+ T cells (not recorded which) from PBMCs. The sequence was obtained from a human donor with aplastic anemia. CDR3 DNA: TGCAGTGCAAAGCGACCAGGACGGGTGAACACTGAAGCTTTCTTT. Translating gives CSAKRPGRVNTEAFF.